Listed below are T cell receptor beta chains from one sample, sequenced in a study of blood T cells in healthy people across ages. TCRdb redid the calling of the 5' RACE reads with MiXCR, one entry per CDR3 protein. The table includes around 320,000 distinct CDR3 sequences, around 30% detected once. The specimen sequenced was blood. Every receptor here comes from a woman in her 70s in good health. Each CDR3 is given without its conserved first and last residue.

v_call	j_call	cdr3_aa
TRBV6-1	TRBJ2-7	ASSDRRLAVHEQY
TRBV20-1	TRBJ2-6	SAPRGVAGANVLT
TRBV6-2/TRBV6-3	TRBJ1-2	ASSYTALNYGYT
TRBV7-9	TRBJ2-7	ASSLASGGHEQY
TRBV9	TRBJ2-1	ASSVGRGENEQF
TRBV7-2	TRBJ2-5	ASSQGGRETQY
TRBV20-1	NA	SARAQTGTGTINEQF
TRBV7-9	NA	ASSRGARGTQY
TRBV11-2	TRBJ2-2	ASKKGGENTGELF
TRBV29-1	TRBJ2-5	SVEIGGSGTQY